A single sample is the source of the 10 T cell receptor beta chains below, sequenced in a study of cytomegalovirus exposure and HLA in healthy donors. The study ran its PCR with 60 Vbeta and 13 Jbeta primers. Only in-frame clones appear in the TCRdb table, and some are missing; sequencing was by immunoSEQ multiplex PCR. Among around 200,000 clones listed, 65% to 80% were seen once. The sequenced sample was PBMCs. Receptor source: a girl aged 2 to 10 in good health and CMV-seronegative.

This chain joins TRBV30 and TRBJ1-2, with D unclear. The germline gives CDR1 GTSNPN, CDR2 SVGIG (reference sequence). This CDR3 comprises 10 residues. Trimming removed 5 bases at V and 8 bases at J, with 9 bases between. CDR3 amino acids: CAWGREGYTF. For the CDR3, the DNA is TGTGCCTGGGGGCGGGAAGGCTACACCTTC.

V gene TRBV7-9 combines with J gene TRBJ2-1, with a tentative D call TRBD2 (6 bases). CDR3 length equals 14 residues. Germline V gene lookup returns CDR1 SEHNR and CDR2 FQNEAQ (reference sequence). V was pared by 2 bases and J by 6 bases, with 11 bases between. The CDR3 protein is CASSLRVGGNEQFF. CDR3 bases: TGTGCCAGCAGCTTAAGGGTGGGAGGCAATGAGCAGTTCTTC.

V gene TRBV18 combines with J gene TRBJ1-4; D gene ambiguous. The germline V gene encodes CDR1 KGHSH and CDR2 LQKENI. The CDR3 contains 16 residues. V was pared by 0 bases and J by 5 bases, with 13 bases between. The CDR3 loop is CASSPPVRQINEKLFF. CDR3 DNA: TGTGCCAGCTCACCACCGGTGAGGCAGATCAATGAAAAACTGTTTTTT.

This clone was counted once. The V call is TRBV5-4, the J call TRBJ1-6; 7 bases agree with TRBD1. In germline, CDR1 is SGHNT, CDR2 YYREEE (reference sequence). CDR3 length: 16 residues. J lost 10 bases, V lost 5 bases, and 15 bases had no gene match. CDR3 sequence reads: CASRPGGGPLQSPLHF. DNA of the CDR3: TGTGCCAGCAGGCCGGGAGGGGGCCCCCTCCAGTCACCCCTCCACTTT.

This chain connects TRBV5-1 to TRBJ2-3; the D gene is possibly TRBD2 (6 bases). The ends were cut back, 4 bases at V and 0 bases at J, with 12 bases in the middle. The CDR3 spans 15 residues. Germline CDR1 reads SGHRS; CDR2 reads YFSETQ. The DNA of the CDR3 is TGCGCCAGCAGCGCGGGACCCACAAGCACAGATACGCAGTATTTT. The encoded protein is CASSAGPTSTDTQYF. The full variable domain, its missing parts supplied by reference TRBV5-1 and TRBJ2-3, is KAGVTQTPRYLIKTRGQQVTLSCSPISGHRSVSWYQQTPGQGLQFLFEYFSETQRNKGNFPGRFSGRQFSNSRSEMNVSTLELGDSALYLCASSAGPTSTDTQYFGPGTRLTVL.

CDR3 amino acids: CAWGHRGGGQPQHF. The DNA of the CDR3 is TGTGCCTGGGGACACCGGGGGGGCGGTCAGCCCCAGCATTTT. The gene calls are TRBV30 and TRBJ1-5; tentative D call: TRBD1 (6 bases). The CDR3 is 14 amino acids. CDR1 is GTSNPN and CDR2 is SVGIG in the germline V gene (reference sequence). V lost 5 bases and J lost 6, with 17 bases in between.

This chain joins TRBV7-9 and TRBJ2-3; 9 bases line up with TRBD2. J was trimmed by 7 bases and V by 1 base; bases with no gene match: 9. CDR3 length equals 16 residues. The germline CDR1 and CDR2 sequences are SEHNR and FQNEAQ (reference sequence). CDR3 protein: CASSLGGGGARYTQYF. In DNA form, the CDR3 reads TGTGCCAGCAGCTTAGGTGGCGGGGGGGCTAGATATACGCAGTATTTT.

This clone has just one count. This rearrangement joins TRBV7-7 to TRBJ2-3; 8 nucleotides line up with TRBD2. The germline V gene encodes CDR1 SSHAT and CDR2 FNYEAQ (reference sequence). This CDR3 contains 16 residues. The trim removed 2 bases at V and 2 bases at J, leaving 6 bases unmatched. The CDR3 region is CASSLLAGGPTDTQYF. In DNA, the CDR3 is TGTGCCAGCAGCTTACTCGCGGGGGGCCCCACAGATACGCAGTATTTT.

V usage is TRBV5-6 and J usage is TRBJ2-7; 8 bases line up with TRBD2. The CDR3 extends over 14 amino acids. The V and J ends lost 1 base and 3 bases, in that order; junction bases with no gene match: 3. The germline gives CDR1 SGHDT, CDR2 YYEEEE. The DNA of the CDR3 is TGTGCCAGCAGCTTGAGCGGGAGTGTCTACGAGCAGTACTTC. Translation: CASSLSGSVYEQYF.

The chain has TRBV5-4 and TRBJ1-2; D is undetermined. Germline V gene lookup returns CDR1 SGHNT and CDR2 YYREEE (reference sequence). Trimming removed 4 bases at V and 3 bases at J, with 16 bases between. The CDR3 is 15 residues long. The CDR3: CASSVGSPLDYGYTF. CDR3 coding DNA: TGTGCCAGCAGCGTCGGTTCCCCCCTAGACTATGGCTACACCTTC.